Below, 23 T cell receptor beta chains from the same sample are listed, as sequenced in a study of T cell repertoires in cytomegalovirus infection. One entry per CDR3 protein, called by TCRdb with MiXCR from the reads. This table holds under 600,000 distinct CDR3 sequences, 16% found once. The sample consisted of CD8+ T cells from PBMCs. These receptors all come from a human donor in good health (CMV status not recorded). Some clones in this sample may be carry-over from other donors' samples.

This clonotype was seen a few times. The genes are TRBV7-3 and TRBJ2-3; D not certain. Germline-derived CDR1 and CDR2 are SGHTA and FQGTGA. This CDR3 is 16 amino acids long. V was pared by 4 bases and J by 1 base, with 15 bases between. The DNA for the CDR3 is TGTGCCAGCAGCTCCCCCTCTGGGCCTGGCACAGATACGCAGTATTTT. This encodes CASSSPSGPGTDTQYF.

This clonotype was detected many times. V gene TRBV12-3 or TRBV12-4 combines with J gene TRBJ1-3; possibly TRBD1 for D (5 bases). The ends were cut back, 4 bases at V and 4 bases at J, with 14 bases in the middle. CDR3 size: 15 residues. The DNA for the CDR3 is TGTGCCAGCAGTTGGTCCGGGACTTGGGGAAACACCATATATTTT. Its translation: CASSWSGTWGNTIYF.

This clonotype was counted at least ten times. This chain joins TRBV7-3 and TRBJ2-2; D is unresolved. The CDR3 is 16 residues long. CDR1 and CDR2 from the germline V gene are SGHTA and FQGTGA. The V end lost 2 bases, the J end lost 0 bases, and 10 bases lay between the germline ends. The CDR3 DNA is TGTGCCAGCAGCTTATCCCTAACCGCGAACACCGGGGAGCTGTTTTTT. This sequence encodes CASSLSLTANTGELFF.

This clonotype was seen repeatedly, ten times or more. V usage is TRBV28 and J usage is TRBJ2-3, with 8 bases lining up with TRBD2. Germline values: CDR1 MDHEN, CDR2 SYDVKM. The length of the CDR3 is 16 residues. Trimming cost V 5 bases and J 2 bases; bases outside gene matches: 9. The CDR3 loop reads CASSPIPGRATDTQYF. The DNA for the CDR3 is TGTGCCAGCAGTCCCATACCCGGGAGGGCCACAGATACGCAGTATTTT. Together with reference TRBV28 and TRBJ2-3, the CDR3 gives the full variable domain: DVKVTQSSRYLVKRTGEKVFLECVQDMDHENMFWYRQDPGLGLRLIYFSYDVKMKEKGDIPEGYSVSREKKERFSLILESASTNQTSMYLCASSPIPGRATDTQYFGPGTRLTVL.

This clonotype was observed a few times. V usage is TRBV19 and J usage is TRBJ1-1; TRBD1 agrees at 11 bases. V lost 3 bases and J lost 0; bases outside the gene matches: 9. The CDR3 sequence is 18 residues long. Per the germline V gene, CDR1 is LNHDA and CDR2 is SQIVND (reference sequence). The CDR3 is CASSMWPRDRGVNTEAFF. The CDR3 DNA reads TGTGCCAGTAGTATGTGGCCCCGGGACAGGGGGGTGAACACTGAAGCTTTCTTT. Supplemented by reference TRBV19 and TRBJ1-1, the full variable domain reads DGGITQSPKYLFRKEGQNVTLSCEQNLNHDAMYWYRQDPGQGLRLIYYSQIVNDFQKGDIAEGYSVSREKKESFPLTVTSAQKNPTAFYLCASSMWPRDRGVNTEAFFGQGTRLTVV.

This clonotype was seen many times. The chain is built from TRBV7-2 and TRBJ2-5, with 11 bases lining up with TRBD2. CDR3 size: 16 residues. The V segment lost 1 base and the J segment 5 bases; nucleotides outside the gene matches: 6. The germline V gene has CDR1 SGHTA and CDR2 FQGNSA. The chain's CDR3 is CASSLGWLAGGETQYF. The CDR3 DNA is TGTGCCAGCAGCTTAGGGTGGCTAGCGGGAGGTGAGACCCAGTACTTC.

This clonotype was counted many times. The chain recombines TRBV7-9 with TRBJ2-1; D not certain. Trimming stripped 5 bases from V and 4 bases from J, with 15 bases between. The V gene's germline CDR1 is SEHNR and CDR2 FQNEAQ (reference sequence). The CDR3 is 15 amino acids. The CDR3: CASSPTGSPYNEQFF. DNA of the CDR3: TGTGCCAGCAGCCCGACGGGTTCCCCGTACAATGAGCAGTTCTTC.

This clonotype showed up just a few times. This chain links TRBV28 with TRBJ1-2; no clear D gene. Germline V gives CDR1 MDHEN, CDR2 SYDVKM. The V gene lost 8 bases and the J gene lost 5 bases, with 9 bases spanning the gap. The CDR3 contains 11 residues. In DNA, the CDR3 is TGTGCCAGCGAGGCAGAGTATGGCTACACCTTC. Encoded protein: CASEAEYGYTF.

This clonotype was counted once. A much larger clone is a single base away; this may be a read error. The conserved final phenylalanine or tryptophan is absent from the CDR3, which likely points to a read error. This chain links TRBV6-4 with TRBJ2-1, with TRBD1 matching 7 bases. V was pared by 5 bases and J by 1 base, with 8 bases of the junction left unmatched. Germline assignment: CDR1 MRHNA and CDR2 SNTAGT. CDR3 length: 16 residues. The CDR3 loop reads CASSTTGDESYNEQFL. Here the CDR3 DNA reads TGTGCCAGCAGTACCACAGGGGATGAGTCCTACAATGAGCAGTTCTTA.

This clonotype showed up many times. V usage is TRBV10-3 and J usage is TRBJ2-2; 11 nucleotides agree with TRBD1. V shed 7 bases and J 1 base; nucleotides not matched to a gene: 5. Germline lookup yields CDR1 ENHRY and CDR2 SYGVKD. The CDR3 contains 16 residues. The CDR3 region has the DNA TGTGCCATCAAAGGACAGGGGGCGTTGAACACCGGGGAGCTGTTTTTT. Protein: CAIKGQGALNTGELFF.

This clonotype showed up many times. The V call is TRBV19, the J call TRBJ1-5; D gene ambiguous. The CDR3 consists of 16 residues. Per germline, CDR1 LNHDA and CDR2 SQIVND (reference sequence). V lost 3 bases to trimming and J lost 7 bases, with 19 bases between them. The CDR3 region is CASSIPWTAPAQPQHF. The CDR3, as DNA: TGTGCCAGTAGTATCCCATGGACGGCCCCTGCCCAGCCCCAGCATTTT.

This clonotype was counted a few times. The chain recombines TRBV24-1 with TRBJ2-3; a weak D match, TRBD1 (5 bases). The germline V and J ends were trimmed by 5 bases and 5 bases, with 16 bases remaining between them. This CDR3 is built from 15 residues. CDR1 is KGHDR, CDR2 SFDVKD, per germline. The DNA of the CDR3 is TGTGCCACCAGTGTCCTGCAGGGCAGGGAAGATACGCAGTATTTT. Protein sequence: CATSVLQGREDTQYF.

This clonotype has more than one count but fewer than ten. CDR3 in DNA: TGTGCCAGCAGCCCGGACAGGGGGTTCTATGGCTACACCTTC. It specifies CASSPDRGFYGYTF. This rearrangement joins TRBV5-4 to TRBJ1-2, with TRBD1 identical over 10 bases. Germline CDR1 and CDR2: SGHNT and YYREEE (reference sequence). The V segment lost 4 bases and the J segment 4 bases; nucleotides outside the gene matches: 4. The CDR3 consists of 14 residues.

This clonotype showed up just a few times. This chain uses TRBV6-1 with TRBJ2-4, with 10 bases that match TRBD1. The length of the CDR3 is 15 residues. CDR1 and CDR2 (germline): MNHNS, SASEGT. The J segment lost 7 bases and the V segment lost 7 bases, leaving 10 bases of the junction unmatched. CDR3 coding DNA: TGTGCCAGCAAAGACAGGGGGCGGTCATGGAACATTCAGTACTTC. Translated: CASKDRGRSWNIQYF.

Many counts were recorded for this clonotype. V usage is TRBV11-1 and J usage is TRBJ2-1, with TRBD2 matching 10 bases. J gave up 9 bases and V 5 bases, and 13 bases lay outside the gene matches. Germline assignment: CDR1 SGHAT and CDR2 FQDESV (reference sequence). The CDR3 has 16 residues. CDR3 nucleotides: TGTGCCAGCAGCCGGACTAGCGGCAAGGGAGGCGGTGAGCAGTTCTTC. Translated: CASSRTSGKGGGEQFF.

This clonotype was detected only a few times. The chain links TRBV15 to TRBJ1-3; D perhaps matches TRBD1 (5 bases). The V end lost 5 bases, the J end lost 0 bases, and 17 bases lay between the germline ends. The CDR3 length is 17 residues. The germline CDR1 and CDR2 sequences are LNHNV and YYDKDF (reference sequence). CDR3: CATSGTLGTSSGNTIYF. DNA for the CDR3: TGTGCCACCAGCGGAACATTGGGGACGAGCTCTGGAAACACCATATATTTT.

The V and J genes are TRBV6-2 or TRBV6-3 and TRBJ1-2; D gene uncertain. Trimming left V 2 bases short and J 6 bases short, with 4 bases between. Per the germline V gene, CDR1 is MNHEY and CDR2 is SVGEGT. The CDR3 is 11 residues long. The DNA of the CDR3 is TGTGCCAGCAGTTACCCCCATGGCTACACCTTC. This sequence encodes CASSYPHGYTF.

The CDR3 protein is CASTRTSGGPPLETQYF. The CDR3 DNA follows: TGTGCCAGCACCAGGACTAGCGGGGGGCCCCCCTTAGAGACCCAGTACTTC. V gene TRBV5-8 combines with J gene TRBJ2-5; 14 nucleotides match TRBD2. The germline V gene encodes CDR1 SGHTS and CDR2 YDEGEE. The CDR3 sequence is 17 residues long. V dropped 6 bases and J dropped 4; count of bases not matched to a gene: 11.

This clonotype was seen only a few times. The genes are TRBV27 and TRBJ1-2; 11 bases fit TRBD1. This CDR3 has 14 residues. From germline, CDR1 is MNHEY and CDR2 SMNVEV (reference sequence). The ends lost 6 bases at V and 2 bases at J; junction bases unmatched: 2. The CDR3 DNA reads as TGTGCCAGCAGGGGACAGGGGGAGAACTATGGCTACACCTTC. It encodes CASRGQGENYGYTF.

For this clonotype: A read error may explain this, as a much larger clone is one base away. This CDR3 fails to terminate in the conserved phenylalanine or tryptophan, so it likely reflects a read error. The CDR3 bases are TGTGCCAGCAGCTCAGGACTAGCGGGGGGGGGACTCGATGAGCAGTTCTTA. Protein sequence: CASSSGLAGGGLDEQFL. The chain is built from TRBV11-3 and TRBJ2-1; 15 bases are a match to TRBD2. CDR1 and CDR2 (germline): SGHNT, YENEEA. V lost 4 bases and J lost 8; bases outside the gene matches: 9. The CDR3 is 17 amino acids.

J is TRBJ2-5 and V is TRBV19; D unresolved. The CDR3 contains 14 residues. Trimming pared 6 bases from V and 5 bases from J, leaving 16 bases between. CDR1 is LNHDA, CDR2 SQIVND, per germline (reference sequence). The CDR3 loop reads CASSLCILEETQYF. The CDR3 DNA is TGTGCCAGTAGCTTATGCATCCTAGAGGAGACCCAGTACTTC. The full variable domain, with the rest looked up from reference TRBV19 and TRBJ2-5, is DGGITQSPKYLFRKEGQNVTLSCEQNLNHDAMYWYRQDPGQGLRLIYYSQIVNDFQKGDIAEGYSVSREKKESFPLTVTSAQKNPTAFYLCASSLCILEETQYFGPGTRLLVL.

The V and J genes are TRBV4-2 and TRBJ2-1; D unclear. The CDR3 contains 14 residues. Germline V lookup: CDR1 LGHNA, CDR2 YNFKEQ. V was cut by 0 bases and J by 6 bases, with 9 bases left in between. CDR3 sequence reads: CASSQDEPSNEQFF. DNA for the CDR3: TGTGCCAGCAGCCAAGATGAACCGAGCAATGAGCAGTTCTTC.

This clonotype was detected ten times or more. The V gene is TRBV6-1, the J gene TRBJ1-5; D gene uncertain. V was pared by 0 bases and J by 8 bases, with 17 bases between. The CDR3 has 16 residues. CDR1 is MNHNS and CDR2 is SASEGT in the germline V gene. In nucleotides, the CDR3 is TGTGCCAGCAGTGAAGCCCCCGGTCGGGCTTTGGAGCCCCAGCATTTT. Translating gives CASSEAPGRALEPQHF.